This T cell receptor (beta chain) was observed in a study of cytomegalovirus exposure and HLA in healthy donors. The PCR was carried out with 60 Vbeta primers and 13 Jbeta primers. This table comes from immunoSEQ multiplex PCR, and its TCRdb copy is limited to in-frame clones, with some not included. The repertoire holds about 98,000 clones, with roughly 80% as singletons. Study conclusions and caveats: No immune exposure information besides CMV serostatus was available.

Regarding this clone: The antigen remains unidentified.

Sequencing was performed on PBMCs. This TCR was recovered from a male donor in good health and CMV-seropositive.

Written as DNA, the CDR3 is TGTGCCAGCAGGGGGACTAGCGGGAACTCCTACAATGAGCAGTTCTTC. It yields the protein CASRGTSGNSYNEQFF. The chain couples TRBV7-9 to TRBJ2-1, with 13 bases aligning to TRBD2. Trimming removed 6 bases from V and 0 bases from J; junction bases left unmatched: 2. Germline CDR1 reads SEHNR; CDR2 reads FQNEAQ (reference sequence). CDR3 length: 16 amino acids.